Each of the 32 T cell receptor beta chains below was sequenced from the same sample in a study of cytomegalovirus exposure and HLA in healthy donors. PCR amplification relied on 60 Vbeta primers (plus 13 Jbeta primers). Generated by immunoSEQ multiplex PCR, the TCRdb table keeps only in-frame clones and is missing some. The listing contains about 130,000 clones. Sequencing used PBMCs. The origin of the receptors is a woman in her forties in good health and CMV-seropositive.

The chain recombines TRBV11-2 with TRBJ2-7; 9 nucleotides align to TRBD2. Per the germline V gene, CDR1 is SGHAT and CDR2 is FQNNGV. The CDR3 extends over 17 amino acids. Trimming cost V 5 bases and J 0 bases; bases outside gene matches: 11. The CDR3 DNA is TGTGCCAGCAGCCTCTCCCTTAGCGGGAGCGCCTCCTACGAGCAGTACTTC. This translates into CASSLSLSGSASYEQYF.

The chain employs TRBV19 and TRBJ1-1; possible D gene TRBD1, 6 bases. CDR1 is LNHDA and CDR2 is SQIVND in the germline V gene (reference sequence). This CDR3 spans 13 amino acids. V shed 5 bases and J shed 8 bases, with 15 bases lying between them. This chain's CDR3 is CASSPRLQGEAFF. DNA of the CDR3: TGTGCCAGTAGTCCAAGACTACAGGGAGAAGCTTTCTTT.

The V and J genes are TRBV5-4 and TRBJ2-7; D is perhaps TRBD2 (6 bases). This CDR3 has 14 amino acids. Germline assignment: CDR1 SGHNT and CDR2 YYREEE (reference sequence). The V gene lost 4 bases and the J gene lost 5 bases, with 16 bases spanning the gap. DNA for the CDR3: TGTGCCAGCAGCCGAGGAGTGGGGACTGACGAGCAGTACTTC. Translating it yields CASSRGVGTDEQYF.

The chain combines TRBV4-1 with TRBJ2-1; maybe TRBD2 (5 bases). The CDR3 is 17 amino acids. V lost 0 bases and J 0 bases, leaving 12 bases between the germline ends. Germline-derived CDR1 and CDR2 are MGHRA and YSYEKL. CDR3 amino acids: CASSQERGWSSYNEQFF. As DNA, the CDR3 is TGCGCCAGCAGCCAAGAACGAGGGTGGAGCTCCTACAATGAGCAGTTCTTC.

The chain combines TRBV7-2 with TRBJ1-2; D is possibly TRBD1 (6 bases). Germline V gene lookup returns CDR1 SGHTA and CDR2 FQGNSA. The CDR3 is 13 amino acids. Trimming stripped 6 bases from V and 3 bases from J, with 11 bases between. The CDR3 is CASRSTGYYGYTF. The CDR3 DNA reads as TGTGCCAGCAGAAGTACAGGGTACTATGGCTACACCTTC.

V gene TRBV13 combines with J gene TRBJ1-1; D call uncertain. CDR1 and CDR2 from the germline V gene are PRHDT and FYEKMQ (reference sequence). CDR3 length: 12 amino acids. V shed 3 bases and J shed 6 bases, with 8 bases lying between them. CDR3 in DNA: TGTGCCAGCAGCTTCTCCCGTGCTGAAGCTTTCTTT. Residues: CASSFSRAEAFF.

The chain couples TRBV28 to TRBJ1-4; weak D call: TRBD1 (5 bases). The V gene's germline CDR1 is MDHEN and CDR2 SYDVKM. This CDR3 is built from 16 residues. Between the trimmed V and J ends, which lost 5 bases and 0 bases, there was a span of 13 bases. The CDR3 loop is CASSLLGAATNEKLFF. The CDR3 DNA sequence: TGTGCCAGCAGTCTCCTAGGGGCCGCAACTAATGAAAAACTGTTTTTT.

This sequence joins TRBV28 and TRBJ1-1; D not certain. CDR3 size: 12 residues. Germline V gene data show CDR1 as MDHEN and CDR2 as SYDVKM. The V gene lost 6 bases and the J gene lost 7 bases, with 12 bases spanning the gap. CDR3 nucleotide sequence: TGTGCCAGCAGCCGTGGCTCTGTTGAAGCTTTCTTT. It codes for CASSRGSVEAFF.

V and J are TRBV18 and TRBJ2-3; 7 bases agree with TRBD2. CDR1 KGHSH and CDR2 LQKENI come from the germline V gene. V was pared by 4 bases and J by 2 bases, with 3 bases of the junction left unmatched. CDR3 length: 14 residues. CDR3 DNA: TGTGCCAGCTCACTGCGGGAGACCACAGATACGCAGTATTTT. It codes for CASSLRETTDTQYF.

V and J are TRBV28 and TRBJ1-2; 8 nucleotides match TRBD1. CDR1 is MDHEN and CDR2 is SYDVKM in the germline V gene. This CDR3 has 12 amino acids. The V gene end was trimmed by 6 bases and the J gene end by 3 bases; junction bases not matched to a gene: 0. CDR3: CASRTGDYGYTF. The CDR3 DNA follows: TGTGCCAGCAGGACAGGGGACTATGGCTACACCTTC.

The chain is built from TRBV5-1 and TRBJ2-7; TRBD2 aligns across 9 bases. Per germline, CDR1 SGHRS and CDR2 YFSETQ. Trimming took 5 bases from V and 1 from J; bases not matched to a gene: 7. This CDR3 has 15 residues. CDR3 in DNA: TGCGCCAGCAGTCAAGGGACTAGCCCGTCCTACGAGCAGTACTTC. Protein sequence: CASSQGTSPSYEQYF.

This rearrangement joins TRBV28 to TRBJ1-2, with TRBD1 matching 7 bases. With V trimmed by 6 bases and J by 2 bases, 9 bases remained unmatched. The germline CDR1 and CDR2 sequences are MDHEN and SYDVKM. The CDR3 is 15 residues long. The CDR3 sequence is CASRPAQGENYGYTF. The CDR3 DNA is TGTGCCAGCAGACCCGCTCAGGGGGAAAACTATGGCTACACCTTC.

The gene calls are TRBV11-3 and TRBJ2-1, with 7 bases that match TRBD2. The V gene's germline CDR1 is SGHNT and CDR2 YENEEA. With 1 base clipped from V and 9 bases from J, the junction kept 3 bases outside the gene matches. This CDR3 spans 13 amino acids. The CDR3 nucleotides are TGTGCCAGCAGCTTAGCGAGGACTAGTGAGCAGTTCTTC. Protein product: CASSLARTSEQFF.

The V and J genes are TRBV7-2 and TRBJ1-4; 9 bases are a match to TRBD1. The CDR3 has 17 residues. V lost 6 bases to trimming and J lost 2 bases; unmatched junction nucleotides: 10. The germline gives CDR1 SGHTA, CDR2 FQGNSA. This chain's CDR3 is CASRTGTGTVTNEKLFF. The CDR3 bases are TGTGCCAGCAGGACCGGGACAGGGACGGTCACTAATGAAAAACTGTTTTTT.

The genes are TRBV10-1 and TRBJ2-2; 8 bases are a match to TRBD2. Germline assignment: CDR1 WNHNN and CDR2 SYGVQD (reference sequence). After removal of 2 bases from V and 6 bases from J, the junction contained 2 bases not matched to a gene. The CDR3 is 14 residues long. In DNA form, the CDR3 reads TGCGCCAGCAGTGAGACGGGAGGGGCCGGGGAGCTGTTTTTT. Amino acids: CASSETGGAGELFF.

The chain has TRBV28 and TRBJ2-5; 12 nucleotides match TRBD2. The CDR3 is 17 residues long. The ends lost 1 base at V and 5 bases at J; junction bases unmatched: 8. The germline V gene has CDR1 MDHEN and CDR2 SYDVKM. The CDR3 loop reads CASSLLASGRGGETQYF. As DNA, the CDR3 is TGTGCCAGCAGTTTATTGGCTAGCGGGAGGGGAGGGGAGACCCAGTACTTC. The variable domain in full, completed from reference TRBV28 and TRBJ2-5, reads DVKVTQSSRYLVKRTGEKVFLECVQDMDHENMFWYRQDPGLGLRLIYFSYDVKMKEKGDIPEGYSVSREKKERFSLILESASTNQTSMYLCASSLLASGRGGETQYFGPGTRLLVL.

This chain links TRBV13 with TRBJ2-7; TRBD2 aligns across 11 bases. Germline values: CDR1 PRHDT, CDR2 FYEKMQ (reference sequence). Unmatched junction bases numbered 6, after V lost 5 bases and J lost 3 bases. The length of the CDR3 is 15 residues. Here the CDR3 DNA reads TGTGCCAGCAGCCATCCGACTAGCGGGATCTACGAGCAGTACTTC. It is translated as CASSHPTSGIYEQYF.

The chain couples TRBV5-1 to TRBJ2-1; the match to TRBD1 covers 7 bases. This CDR3 has 13 amino acids. Germline V gene sequence: CDR1 SGHRS, CDR2 YFSETQ. Trimming cost V 2 bases and J 10 bases; bases outside gene matches: 6. The CDR3 DNA sequence: TGCGCCAGCAGCTTAACAGGGGCAAAGGAGCAGTTCTTC. Its translation: CASSLTGAKEQFF.

V is TRBV18 and J is TRBJ2-3; 7 nucleotides align to TRBD1. The CDR3 sequence is 17 residues long. V gave up 3 bases and J gave up 0 bases; unmatched junction bases: 9. Germline V gene lookup returns CDR1 KGHSH and CDR2 LQKENI. The CDR3 region is CASSPLRQGPSTDTQYF. CDR3 nucleotide sequence: TGTGCCAGCTCACCGCTAAGACAGGGCCCTAGCACAGATACGCAGTATTTT.

A remark on this clone: This sample also contains other DNA sequences that code for the same CDR3. The chain uses TRBV9 and TRBJ1-1; 7 bases fit TRBD1. The V gene end was trimmed by 1 base and the J gene end by 0 bases; junction bases not matched to a gene: 0. Germline lookup yields CDR1 SGDLS and CDR2 YYNGEE. There are 14 residues in the CDR3. The CDR3 sequence: CASSVQGVNTEAFF. As DNA, the CDR3 is TGTGCCAGCAGCGTACAGGGGGTGAACACTGAAGCTTTCTTT.

V usage is TRBV27 and J usage is TRBJ2-6; 9 bases match TRBD2. Germline V CDR1 and CDR2: MNHEY, SMNVEV (reference sequence). The CDR3 runs to 17 residues. The V segment lost 5 bases and the J segment 4 bases; nucleotides outside the gene matches: 9. The DNA for the CDR3 is TGTGCCAGCAGTACTAGCGGGCGGGTCTGGGGGGCCAACGTCCTGACTTTC. Its translation is CASSTSGRVWGANVLTF.

A remark on this clone: Since the CDR3 does not end with the conserved phenylalanine or tryptophan, this likely comes from a read error. The V call is TRBV6-1, the J call TRBJ2-3, with no clear D. Germline V lookup: CDR1 MNHNS, CDR2 SASEGT. V lost 7 bases and J lost 0, with 14 bases in between. The CDR3 extends over 15 amino acids. CDR3 in DNA: TGTGCCAGCAACCTCTGGTCCGGAAGCACAGATACGCAGTATTCT. It encodes CASNLWSGSTDTQYS.

The chain joins TRBV19 to TRBJ1-1; 7 nucleotides line up with TRBD1. Germline V gives CDR1 LNHDA, CDR2 SQIVND (reference sequence). The CDR3 runs to 16 residues. J was trimmed by 0 bases and V by 2 bases; bases with no gene match: 6. CDR3 protein: CASSILPGQMNTEAFF. In DNA form, the CDR3 reads TGTGCCAGTAGTATACTGCCGGGACAGATGAACACTGAAGCTTTCTTT.

The rearrangement uses TRBV4-3 and TRBJ1-2, with D possibly TRBD1 on 5 matching bases. The CDR3 is 17 amino acids. V lost 0 bases to trimming and J lost 1 base, with 15 bases between them. CDR1 LGHNA and CDR2 YSLEER come from the germline V gene. CDR3 protein: CASSQDLSGLDNYGYTF. Written as DNA, the CDR3 is TGCGCCAGCAGCCAAGATCTTTCAGGGCTTGATAACTATGGCTACACCTTC.

The J gene is TRBJ1-6, the V gene TRBV5-1, with D uncertain. The CDR3 runs to 14 residues. The V and J ends lost 0 bases and 13 bases respectively, with 14 bases between them. Germline V gives CDR1 SGHRS, CDR2 YFSETQ. The DNA for the CDR3 is TGCGCCAGCAGCTTGGGGCAGGCTGCGTCGCCCCTCCACTTT. It specifies CASSLGQAASPLHF. Supplemented by reference TRBV5-1 and TRBJ1-6, the full variable domain reads KAGVTQTPRYLIKTRGQQVTLSCSPISGHRSVSWYQQTPGQGLQFLFEYFSETQRNKGNFPGRFSGRQFSNSRSEMNVSTLELGDSALYLCASSLGQAASPLHFGNGTRLTVT.

The chain recombines TRBV6-1 with TRBJ2-7, with D perhaps matching TRBD2 (6 bases). V lost 0 bases to trimming and J lost 6 bases, with 9 bases between them. The CDR3 is made up of 13 amino acids. Germline loops: CDR1 MNHNS, CDR2 SASEGT. The CDR3 sequence: CASSEAGGLEQYF. DNA of the CDR3: TGTGCCAGCAGTGAAGCGGGGGGACTCGAGCAGTACTTC.

The J gene is TRBJ2-1, the V gene TRBV5-4; D is possibly TRBD1 (5 bases). CDR1 SGHNT and CDR2 YYREEE come from the germline V gene (reference sequence). CDR3 length: 16 residues. V lost 5 bases and J lost 5, with 20 bases in between. The chain's CDR3 is CASRRSGPSRDNEQFF. The CDR3 region has the DNA TGTGCCAGCAGACGGTCCGGGCCGTCCAGGGACAATGAGCAGTTCTTC.

The chain is built from TRBV5-4 and TRBJ1-2; 10 nucleotides align to TRBD1. J gave up 0 bases and V 0 bases, and 5 bases lay outside the gene matches. Looked up from germline, CDR1 is SGHNT and CDR2 is YYREEE (reference sequence). The CDR3 loop spans 17 amino acids. The DNA for the CDR3 is TGTGCCAGCAGCTTGGGGACAGGGGGAGCTTCTAACTATGGCTACACCTTC. Translation: CASSLGTGGASNYGYTF.

CDR3 region: CAWRIGLSYEQYF. The CDR3 DNA is TGTGCCTGGAGGATTGGCCTTTCCTACGAGCAGTACTTC. The chain links TRBV30 to TRBJ2-7; D remains ambiguous. The length of the CDR3 is 13 residues. The germline V gene has CDR1 GTSNPN and CDR2 SVGIG (reference sequence). V was trimmed by 3 bases and J by 1 base, leaving 10 bases between them.

The gene calls are TRBV29-1 and TRBJ2-5, with 7 bases that match TRBD2. This CDR3 is 16 amino acids long. V lost 7 bases to trimming and J lost 4 bases; unmatched junction nucleotides: 18. Per the germline V gene, CDR1 is SQVTM and CDR2 is ANQGSEA. CDR3 amino acids: CSGARTNGGGIETQYF. CDR3 bases: TGCAGCGGTGCCCGAACTAATGGGGGAGGGATAGAGACCCAGTACTTC.

The chain recombines TRBV9 with TRBJ2-1; TRBD2 matches at 7 bases. From germline, CDR1 is SGDLS and CDR2 YYNGEE. Unmatched junction bases numbered 9, after V lost 1 base and J lost 8 bases. CDR3 length: 15 amino acids. The CDR3 protein is CASSVTGRPNDEQFF. CDR3 nucleotides: TGTGCCAGCAGCGTAACCGGGAGGCCCAACGATGAGCAGTTCTTC.

The rearrangement links TRBV15 to TRBJ2-1; D ambiguous. Germline V gene sequence: CDR1 LNHNV, CDR2 YYDKDF (reference sequence). The CDR3 is 14 amino acids. V was trimmed by 0 bases and J by 6 bases, leaving 9 bases between them. Here the CDR3 DNA reads TGTGCCACCAGCAGAGATTTAAGGAGCAATGAGCAGTTCTTC. It codes for CATSRDLRSNEQFF.